This TCR beta chain was sequenced during a study of blood T cell repertoires in COVID-19. At the level of the study: Acute and convalescent COVID-19 samples came from the United States, Italy and Spain. T cells, B-cell-depleted T cells, or PBMCs provided the cDNA or gDNA that served as material.

V was clipped by 5 bases and J by 0 bases; unmatched bases: 11. The length of the CDR3 is 17 residues. CDR1 SGHKS and CDR2 YYEKEE come from the germline V gene (reference sequence). Authors' methods: Scientists estimated how many nucleated cells there were by amplifying reference gene primers. The assay was immunoSEQ multiplex PCR, and TCRdb's table has in-frame clones only and misses some. The V and J calls and clone size were taken over from that table, and D and trimming were inferred from the DNA. This table has about 190,000 clones, 75% to 90% appearing once. The sample taken for sequencing was peripheral blood. This clonotype was sampled from a man younger than 40 with acute or convalescent COVID-19. This sequence joins TRBV5-5 and TRBJ2-3; 8 bases fit TRBD1. For the CDR3, the DNA is TGTGCCAGCAGAACATCCGGGACAGGACCTAGCACAGATACGCAGTATTTT. This encodes CASRTSGTGPSTDTQYF. The complete variable domain, with remaining parts taken from reference TRBV5-5 and TRBJ2-3, reads DAGVTQSPTHLIKTRGQQVTLRCSPISGHKSVSWYQQVLGQGPQFIFQYYEKEERGRGNFPDRFSARQFPNYSSELNVNALLLGDSALYLCASRTSGTGPSTDTQYFGPGTRLTVL.